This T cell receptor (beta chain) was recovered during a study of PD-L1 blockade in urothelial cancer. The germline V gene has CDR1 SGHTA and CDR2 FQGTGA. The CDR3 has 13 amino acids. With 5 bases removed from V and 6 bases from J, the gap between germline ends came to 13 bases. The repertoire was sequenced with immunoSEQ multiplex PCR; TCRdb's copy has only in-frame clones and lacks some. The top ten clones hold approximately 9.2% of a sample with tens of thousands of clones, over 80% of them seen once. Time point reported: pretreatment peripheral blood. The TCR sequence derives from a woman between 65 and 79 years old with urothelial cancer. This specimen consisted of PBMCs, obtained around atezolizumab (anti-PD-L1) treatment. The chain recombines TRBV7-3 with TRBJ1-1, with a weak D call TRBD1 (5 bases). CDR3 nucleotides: TGTGCCAGCAGCCCTGGGGGGATTTCTGAAGCTTTCTTT. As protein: CASSPGGISEAFF.